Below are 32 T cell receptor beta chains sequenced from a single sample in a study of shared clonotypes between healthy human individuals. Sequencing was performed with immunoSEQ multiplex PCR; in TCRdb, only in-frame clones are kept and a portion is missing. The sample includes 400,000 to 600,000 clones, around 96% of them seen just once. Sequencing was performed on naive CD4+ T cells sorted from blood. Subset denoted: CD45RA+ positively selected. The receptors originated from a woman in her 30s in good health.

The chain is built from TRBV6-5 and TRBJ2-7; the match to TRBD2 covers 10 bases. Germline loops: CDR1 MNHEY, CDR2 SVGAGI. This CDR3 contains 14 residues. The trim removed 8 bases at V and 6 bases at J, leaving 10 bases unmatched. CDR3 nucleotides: TGTGCCAGCTTAGCGGGAGGTCCCACCGGCGAGCAGTACTTC. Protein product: CASLAGGPTGEQYF.

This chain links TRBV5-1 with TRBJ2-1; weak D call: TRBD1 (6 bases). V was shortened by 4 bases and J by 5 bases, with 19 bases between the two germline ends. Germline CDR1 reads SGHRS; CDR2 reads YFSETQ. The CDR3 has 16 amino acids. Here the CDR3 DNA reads TGCGCCAGCAGCCCCTGGGGCCCGACAGGCCACAATGAGCAGTTCTTC. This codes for CASSPWGPTGHNEQFF. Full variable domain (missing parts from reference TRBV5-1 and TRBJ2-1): KAGVTQTPRYLIKTRGQQVTLSCSPISGHRSVSWYQQTPGQGLQFLFEYFSETQRNKGNFPGRFSGRQFSNSRSEMNVSTLELGDSALYLCASSPWGPTGHNEQFFGPGTRLTVL.

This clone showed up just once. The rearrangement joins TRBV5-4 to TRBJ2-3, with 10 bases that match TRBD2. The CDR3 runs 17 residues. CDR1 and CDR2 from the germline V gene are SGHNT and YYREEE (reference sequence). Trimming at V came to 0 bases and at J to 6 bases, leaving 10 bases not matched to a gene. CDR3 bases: TGTGCCAGCAGCTTGGGGGGGGCTAGCGGGAGATTTGATACGCAGTATTTT. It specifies CASSLGGASGRFDTQYF.

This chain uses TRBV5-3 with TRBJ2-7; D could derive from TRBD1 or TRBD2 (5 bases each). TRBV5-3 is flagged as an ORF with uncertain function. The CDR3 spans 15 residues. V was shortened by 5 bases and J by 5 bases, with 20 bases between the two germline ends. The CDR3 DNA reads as TGTGCCAGAAGGTGGGGATGGGGGAAGGCCAACGAGCAGTACTTC. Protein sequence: CARRWGWGKANEQYF.

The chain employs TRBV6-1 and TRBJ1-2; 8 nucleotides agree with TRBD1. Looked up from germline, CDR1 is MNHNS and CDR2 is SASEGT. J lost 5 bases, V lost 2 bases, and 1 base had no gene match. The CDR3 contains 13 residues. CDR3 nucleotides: TGTGCCAGCAGTGAAAGACAGGGGTATGGCTACACCTTC. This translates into CASSERQGYGYTF.

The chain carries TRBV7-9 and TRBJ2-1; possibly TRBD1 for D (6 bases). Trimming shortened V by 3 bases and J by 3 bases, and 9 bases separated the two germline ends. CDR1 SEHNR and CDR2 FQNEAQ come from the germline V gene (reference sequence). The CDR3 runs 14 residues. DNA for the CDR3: TGTGCCAGCAGCTTTAAGGGGGACTACAATGAGCAGTTCTTC. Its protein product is CASSFKGDYNEQFF.

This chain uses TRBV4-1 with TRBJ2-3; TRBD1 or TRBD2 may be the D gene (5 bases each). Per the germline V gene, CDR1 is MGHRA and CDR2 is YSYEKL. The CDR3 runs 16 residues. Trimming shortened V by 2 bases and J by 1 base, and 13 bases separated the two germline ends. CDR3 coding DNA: TGCGCCAGCAGCCAACTAGGGGACCCGGGCACAGATACGCAGTATTTT. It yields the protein CASSQLGDPGTDTQYF.

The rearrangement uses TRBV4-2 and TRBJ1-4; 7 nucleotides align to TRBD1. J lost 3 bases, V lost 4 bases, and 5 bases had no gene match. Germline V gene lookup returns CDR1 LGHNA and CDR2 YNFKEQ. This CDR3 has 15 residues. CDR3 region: CASSPLQGPNEKLFF. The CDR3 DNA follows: TGTGCCAGCAGCCCTCTACAGGGGCCTAATGAAAAACTGTTTTTT.

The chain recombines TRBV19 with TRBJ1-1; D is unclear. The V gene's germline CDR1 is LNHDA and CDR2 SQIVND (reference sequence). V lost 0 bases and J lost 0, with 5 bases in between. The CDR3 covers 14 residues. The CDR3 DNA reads TGTGCCAGTAGTATAGAGCTGATGAACACTGAAGCTTTCTTT. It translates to CASSIELMNTEAFF.

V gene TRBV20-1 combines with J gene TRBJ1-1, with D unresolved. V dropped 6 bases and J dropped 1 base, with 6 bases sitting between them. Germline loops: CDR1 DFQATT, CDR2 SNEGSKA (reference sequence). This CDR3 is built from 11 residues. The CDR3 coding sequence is TGCAGTGCATTCCAGAACACTGAAGCTTTCTTT. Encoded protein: CSAFQNTEAFF.

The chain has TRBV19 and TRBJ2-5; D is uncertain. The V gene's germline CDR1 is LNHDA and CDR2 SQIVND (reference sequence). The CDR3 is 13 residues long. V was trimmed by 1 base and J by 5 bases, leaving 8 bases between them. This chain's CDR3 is CASSIGALETQYF. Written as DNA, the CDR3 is TGTGCCAGTAGTATAGGGGCGTTGGAGACCCAGTACTTC.

The CDR3 protein is CASSISRQGAGGYTF. The CDR3 region has the DNA TGTGCCAGTAGTATATCCAGACAGGGCGCGGGGGGCTACACCTTC. V gene TRBV19 combines with J gene TRBJ1-2; 7 bases line up with TRBD1. The V segment lost 2 bases and the J segment 8 bases; nucleotides outside the gene matches: 11. The CDR3 covers 15 residues. In germline, CDR1 is LNHDA, CDR2 SQIVND (reference sequence).

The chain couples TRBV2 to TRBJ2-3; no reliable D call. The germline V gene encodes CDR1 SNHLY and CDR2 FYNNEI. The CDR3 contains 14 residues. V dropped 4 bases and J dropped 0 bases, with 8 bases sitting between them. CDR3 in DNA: TGTGCCAGCAGTGGGAGTGCTAGCACAGATACGCAGTATTTT. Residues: CASSGSASTDTQYF.

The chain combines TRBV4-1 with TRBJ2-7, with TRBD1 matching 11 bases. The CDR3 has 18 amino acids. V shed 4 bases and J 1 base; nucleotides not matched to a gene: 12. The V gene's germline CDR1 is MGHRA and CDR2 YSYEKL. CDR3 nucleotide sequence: TGCGCCAGCAGCCGCAGAATAGAAGGGACAGGGGGATCCTACGAGCAGTACTTC. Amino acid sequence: CASSRRIEGTGGSYEQYF.

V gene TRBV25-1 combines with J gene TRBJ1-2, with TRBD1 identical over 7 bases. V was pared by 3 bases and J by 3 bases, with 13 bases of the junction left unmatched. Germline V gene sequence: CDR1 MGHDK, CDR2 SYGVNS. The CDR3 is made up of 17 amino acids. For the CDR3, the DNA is TGTGCCAGCAGTGACAGTAGGGTAGGGGGCGCTGACTATGGCTACACCTTC. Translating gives CASSDSRVGGADYGYTF.

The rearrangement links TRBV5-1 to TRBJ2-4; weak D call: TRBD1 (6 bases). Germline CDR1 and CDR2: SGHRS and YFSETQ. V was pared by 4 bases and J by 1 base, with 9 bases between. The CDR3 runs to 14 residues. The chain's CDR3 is CASSQQGAKNIQYF. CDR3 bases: TGCGCCAGCAGCCAACAGGGTGCCAAAAACATTCAGTACTTC.

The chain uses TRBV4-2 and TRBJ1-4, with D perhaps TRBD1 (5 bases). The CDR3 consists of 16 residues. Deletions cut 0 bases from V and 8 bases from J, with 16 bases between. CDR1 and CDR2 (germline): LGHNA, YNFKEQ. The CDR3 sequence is CASSQELTGEYEKLFF. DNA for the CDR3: TGTGCCAGCAGCCAAGAATTAACAGGCGAATACGAAAAACTGTTTTTT.

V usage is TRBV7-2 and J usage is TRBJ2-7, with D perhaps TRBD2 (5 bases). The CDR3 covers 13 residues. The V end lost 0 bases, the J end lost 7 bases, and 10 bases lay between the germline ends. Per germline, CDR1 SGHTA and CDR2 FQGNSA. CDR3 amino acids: CASSLAGVGEQYF. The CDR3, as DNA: TGTGCCAGCAGCTTAGCGGGAGTAGGGGAGCAGTACTTC.

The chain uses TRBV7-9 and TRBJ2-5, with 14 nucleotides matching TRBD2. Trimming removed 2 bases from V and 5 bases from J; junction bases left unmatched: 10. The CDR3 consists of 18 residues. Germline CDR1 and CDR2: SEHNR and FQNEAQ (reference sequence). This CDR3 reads CASSLTGLAGVGLETQYF. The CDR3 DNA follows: TGTGCCAGCAGCTTAACGGGACTAGCGGGAGTCGGGCTCGAGACCCAGTACTTC.

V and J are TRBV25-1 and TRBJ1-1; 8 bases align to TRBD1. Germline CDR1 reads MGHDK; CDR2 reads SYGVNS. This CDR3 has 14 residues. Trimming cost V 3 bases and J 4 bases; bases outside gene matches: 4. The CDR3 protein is CASSEQGAGTEAFF. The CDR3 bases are TGTGCCAGCAGTGAGCAGGGGGCCGGCACTGAAGCTTTCTTT.

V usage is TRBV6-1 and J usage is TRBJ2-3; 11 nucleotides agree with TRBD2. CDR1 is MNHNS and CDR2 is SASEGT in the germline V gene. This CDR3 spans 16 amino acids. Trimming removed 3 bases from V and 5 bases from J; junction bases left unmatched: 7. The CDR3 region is CASSDASGRRGDTQYF. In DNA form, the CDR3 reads TGTGCCAGCAGTGACGCTAGCGGGAGGAGGGGAGATACGCAGTATTTT.

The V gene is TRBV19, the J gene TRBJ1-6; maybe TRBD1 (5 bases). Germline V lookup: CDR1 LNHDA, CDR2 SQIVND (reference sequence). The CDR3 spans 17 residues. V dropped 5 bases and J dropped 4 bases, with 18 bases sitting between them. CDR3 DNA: TGTGCCAGTAGTCCACGACTCGACAGCACATATAATTCACCCCTCCACTTT. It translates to CASSPRLDSTYNSPLHF.

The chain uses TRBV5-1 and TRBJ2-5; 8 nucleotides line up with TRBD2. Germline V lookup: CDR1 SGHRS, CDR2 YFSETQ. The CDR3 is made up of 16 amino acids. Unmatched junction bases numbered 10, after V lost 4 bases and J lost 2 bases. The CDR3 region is CASSEKAGVGQETQYF. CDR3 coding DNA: TGCGCCAGCAGCGAGAAAGCGGGAGTAGGACAAGAGACCCAGTACTTC.

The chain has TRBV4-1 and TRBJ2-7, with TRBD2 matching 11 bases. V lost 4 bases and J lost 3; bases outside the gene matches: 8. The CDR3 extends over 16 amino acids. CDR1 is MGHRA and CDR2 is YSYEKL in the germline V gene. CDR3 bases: TGCGCCAGCAGCCCCATCCTAGCGGGGGGCCTCTACGAGCAGTACTTC. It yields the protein CASSPILAGGLYEQYF.

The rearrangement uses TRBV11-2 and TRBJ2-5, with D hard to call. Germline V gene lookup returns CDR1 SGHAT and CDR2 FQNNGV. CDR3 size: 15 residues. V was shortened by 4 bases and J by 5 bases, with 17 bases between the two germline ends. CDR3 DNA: TGTGCCAGCAGCTCCCGACTTGTCAGGTGGGAGACCCAGTACTTC. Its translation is CASSSRLVRWETQYF.

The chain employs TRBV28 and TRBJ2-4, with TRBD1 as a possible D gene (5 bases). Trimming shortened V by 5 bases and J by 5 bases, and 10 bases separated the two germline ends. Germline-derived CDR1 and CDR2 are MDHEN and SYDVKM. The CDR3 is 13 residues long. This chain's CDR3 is CASSRTSENIQYF. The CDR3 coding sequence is TGTGCCAGCAGTAGGACATCCGAAAACATTCAGTACTTC. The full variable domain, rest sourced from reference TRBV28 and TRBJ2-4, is DVKVTQSSRYLVKRTGEKVFLECVQDMDHENMFWYRQDPGLGLRLIYFSYDVKMKEKGDIPEGYSVSREKKERFSLILESASTNQTSMYLCASSRTSENIQYFGAGTRLSVL.

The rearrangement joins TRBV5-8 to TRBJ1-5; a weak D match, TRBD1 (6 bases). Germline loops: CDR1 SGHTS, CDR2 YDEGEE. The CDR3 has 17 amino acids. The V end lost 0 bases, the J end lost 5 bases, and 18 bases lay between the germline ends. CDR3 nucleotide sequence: TGTGCCAGCAGCTTGGAGGGTTCGGGGGGCGCCGATCAGCCCCAGCATTTT. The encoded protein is CASSLEGSGGADQPQHF. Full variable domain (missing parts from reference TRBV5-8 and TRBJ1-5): EAGVTQSPTHLIKTRGQQATLRCSPISGHTSVYWYQQALGLGLQFLLWYDEGEERNRGNFPPRFSGRQFPNYSSELNVNALELEDSALYLCASSLEGSGGADQPQHFGDGTRLSIL.

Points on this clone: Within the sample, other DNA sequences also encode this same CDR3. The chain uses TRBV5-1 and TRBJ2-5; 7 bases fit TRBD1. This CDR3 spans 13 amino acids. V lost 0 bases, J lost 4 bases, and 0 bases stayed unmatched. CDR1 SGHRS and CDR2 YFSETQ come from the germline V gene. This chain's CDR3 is CASSLAGGETQYF. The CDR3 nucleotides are TGCGCCAGCAGCTTGGCAGGGGGAGAGACCCAGTACTTC.

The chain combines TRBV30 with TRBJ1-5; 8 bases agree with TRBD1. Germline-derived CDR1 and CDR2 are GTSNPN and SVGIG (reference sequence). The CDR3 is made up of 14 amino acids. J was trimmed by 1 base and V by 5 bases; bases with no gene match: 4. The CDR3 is CAWRQGLSNQPQHF. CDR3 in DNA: TGTGCCTGGCGACAGGGGCTCAGCAATCAGCCCCAGCATTTT.

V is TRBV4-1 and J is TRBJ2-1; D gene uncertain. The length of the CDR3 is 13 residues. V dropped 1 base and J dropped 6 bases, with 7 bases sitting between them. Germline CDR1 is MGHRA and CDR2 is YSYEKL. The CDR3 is CASSQAIGNEQFF. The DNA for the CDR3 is TGCGCCAGCAGCCAAGCCATAGGCAATGAGCAGTTCTTC.

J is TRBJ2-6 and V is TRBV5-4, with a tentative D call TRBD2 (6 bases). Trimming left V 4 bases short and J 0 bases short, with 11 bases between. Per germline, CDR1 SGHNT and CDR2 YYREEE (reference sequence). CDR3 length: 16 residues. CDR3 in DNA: TGTGCCAGCAGCAAGGGACTCCTCTCTGGGGCCAACGTCCTGACTTTC. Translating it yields CASSKGLLSGANVLTF.

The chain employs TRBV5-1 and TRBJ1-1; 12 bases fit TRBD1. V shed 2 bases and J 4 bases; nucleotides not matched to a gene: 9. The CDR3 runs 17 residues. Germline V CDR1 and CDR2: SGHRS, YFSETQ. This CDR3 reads CASSFRPGQGAGTEAFF. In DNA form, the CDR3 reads TGCGCCAGCAGCTTTAGACCGGGACAGGGGGCTGGCACTGAAGCTTTCTTT. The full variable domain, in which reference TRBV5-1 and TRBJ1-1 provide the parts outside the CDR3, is KAGVTQTPRYLIKTRGQQVTLSCSPISGHRSVSWYQQTPGQGLQFLFEYFSETQRNKGNFPGRFSGRQFSNSRSEMNVSTLELGDSALYLCASSFRPGQGAGTEAFFGQGTRLTVV.